The rows below give T cell receptor beta chains drawn from one sample of a study of shared clonotypes between healthy human individuals. Assay: immunoSEQ multiplex PCR; the TCRdb copy retains only in-frame clones and omits some. The table lists about 2.5 million clones, around 93% of them singletons, with approximately 0.39% in the top ten. Sequencing was performed on naive CD4+ T cells from PBMCs. The receptors here all came from a man younger than 35 in good health. Some clones in this sample may be carry-over from other donors' samples. CDR3s include the opening cysteine and the closing phenylalanine or tryptophan.

v_call	j_call	cdr3_aa
TRBV18	TRBJ2-3	CASSPLPDNTDTQYF
TRBV28	TRBJ2-3	CASIAGGTGTDTQYF
TRBV14	TRBJ2-1	CASSQDPSGRPREQFF
TRBV28	TRBJ1-3	CASSLRRVGNTIYF
TRBV6-5	TRBJ2-7	CASSSGTASYEQYF
TRBV28	TRBJ2-2	CASREGTLNTGELFF
TRBV5-1	TRBJ1-1	CASSLGPMNTEAFF
TRBV9	TRBJ2-7	CASSPLSGTSGRGEQYF
TRBV5-1	TRBJ2-1	CASSYTSGSHNEQFF
TRBV5-1	TRBJ1-2	CASSLAMEGYTF
TRBV4-2	TRBJ1-4	CASSRSRGDSNEKLFF
TRBV4-1	TRBJ2-4	CASSQWVGLVAKNIQYF
TRBV4-2	TRBJ2-5	CASSQGPTSGGQETQYF
TRBV29-1	TRBJ2-5	CSVQTAQETQYF
TRBV2	TRBJ2-3	CASSDEGSGTDTQYF
TRBV11-3	TRBJ2-1	CASSFRQGGGIDEQFF
TRBV19	TRBJ1-2	CASSKEGADEANYGYTF
TRBV4-3	TRBJ2-3	CASSQLASGDRDTQYF
TRBV11-2	TRBJ2-1	CASSLILTSGRSYNEQFF
TRBV4-2	TRBJ1-2	CASSLGVANGYTF
TRBV19	TRBJ2-1	CASSVQLAGVVNEQFF
TRBV29-1	TRBJ1-1	CSVGRLLNTEAFF
TRBV30	TRBJ2-2	CASRGYYGELFF
TRBV4-1	TRBJ2-1	CASSQDHQTRRQEQFF
TRBV2	TRBJ2-7	CASSEGLGSGRAYEQYF
TRBV2	TRBJ1-1	CASSEQGRDTEAFF